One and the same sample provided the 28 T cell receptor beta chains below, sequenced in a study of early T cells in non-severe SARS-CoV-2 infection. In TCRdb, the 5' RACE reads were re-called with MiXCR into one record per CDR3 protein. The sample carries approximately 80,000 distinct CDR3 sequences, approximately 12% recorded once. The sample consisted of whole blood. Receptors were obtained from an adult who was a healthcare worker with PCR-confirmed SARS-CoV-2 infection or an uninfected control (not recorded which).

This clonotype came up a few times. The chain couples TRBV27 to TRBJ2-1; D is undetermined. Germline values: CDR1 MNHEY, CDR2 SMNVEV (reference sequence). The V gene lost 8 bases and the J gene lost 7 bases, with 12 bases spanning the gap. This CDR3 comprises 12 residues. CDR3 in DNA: TGTGCCAGCTGTGGGCCGAGGAATGAGCAGTTCTTC. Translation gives CASCGPRNEQFF.

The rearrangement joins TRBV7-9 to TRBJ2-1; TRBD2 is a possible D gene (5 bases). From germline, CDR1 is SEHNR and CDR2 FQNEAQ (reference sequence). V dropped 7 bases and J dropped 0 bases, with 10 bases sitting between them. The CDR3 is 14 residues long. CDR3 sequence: CASNKEVSYNEQFF. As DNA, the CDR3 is TGTGCCAGCAACAAGGAGGTCTCCTACAATGAGCAGTTCTTC.

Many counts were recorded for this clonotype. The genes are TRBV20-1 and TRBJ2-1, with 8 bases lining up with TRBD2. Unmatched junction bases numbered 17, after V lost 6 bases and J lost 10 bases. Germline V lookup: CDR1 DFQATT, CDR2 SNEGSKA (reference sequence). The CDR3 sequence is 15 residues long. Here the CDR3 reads CSAQSGLAGPGEQFF. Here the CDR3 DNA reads TGCAGTGCCCAGAGTGGGCTAGCGGGCCCTGGAGAGCAGTTCTTC.

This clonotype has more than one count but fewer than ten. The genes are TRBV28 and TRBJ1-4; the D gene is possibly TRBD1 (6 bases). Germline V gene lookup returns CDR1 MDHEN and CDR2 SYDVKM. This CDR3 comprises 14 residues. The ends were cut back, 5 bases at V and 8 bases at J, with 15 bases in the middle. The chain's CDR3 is CASSPPGAEEKLFF. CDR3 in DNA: TGTGCCAGCAGTCCCCCGGGGGCCGAGGAAAAACTGTTTTTT.

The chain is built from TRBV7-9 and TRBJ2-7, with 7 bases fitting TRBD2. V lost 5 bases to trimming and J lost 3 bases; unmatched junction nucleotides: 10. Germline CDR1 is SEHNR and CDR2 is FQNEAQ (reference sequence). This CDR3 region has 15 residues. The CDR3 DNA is TGTGCCAGCAGCCCGAGCCTAGCGGACCTCTACGAGCAGTACTTC. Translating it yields CASSPSLADLYEQYF.

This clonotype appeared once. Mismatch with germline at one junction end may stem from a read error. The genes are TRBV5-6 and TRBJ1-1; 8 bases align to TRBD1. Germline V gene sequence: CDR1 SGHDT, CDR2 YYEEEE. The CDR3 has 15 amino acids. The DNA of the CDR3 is TGTGCCAGCTGCTTTCGGACAGGGCGGTGCACTGAAGCTTTCTTT. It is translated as CASCFRTGRCTEAFF.

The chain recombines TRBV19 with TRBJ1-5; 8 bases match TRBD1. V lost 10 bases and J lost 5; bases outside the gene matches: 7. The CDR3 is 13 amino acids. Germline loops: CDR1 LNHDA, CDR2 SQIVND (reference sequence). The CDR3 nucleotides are TGTGCCACCGGACAGGGAGGGGATCAGCCCCAGCATTTT. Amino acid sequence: CATGQGGDQPQHF.

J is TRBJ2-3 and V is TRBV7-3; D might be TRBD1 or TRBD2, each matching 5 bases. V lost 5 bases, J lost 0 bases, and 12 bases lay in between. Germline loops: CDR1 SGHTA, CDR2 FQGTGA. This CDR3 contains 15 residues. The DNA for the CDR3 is TGTGCCAGCAGCCCGGGACCTACTAGCACAGATACGCAGTATTTT. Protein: CASSPGPTSTDTQYF. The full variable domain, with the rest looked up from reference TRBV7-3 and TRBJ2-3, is GAGVSQTPSNKVTEKGKYVELRCDPISGHTALYWYRQSLGQGPEFLIYFQGTGAADDSGLPNDRFFAVRPEGSVSTLKIQRTERGDSAVYLCASSPGPTSTDTQYFGPGTRLTVL.

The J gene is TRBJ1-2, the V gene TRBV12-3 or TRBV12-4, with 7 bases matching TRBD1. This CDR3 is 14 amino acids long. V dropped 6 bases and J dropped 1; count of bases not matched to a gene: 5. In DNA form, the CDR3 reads TGTGCCAGCAGGCGACAGGGCAATAACTATGGCTACACCTTC. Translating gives CASRRQGNNYGYTF.

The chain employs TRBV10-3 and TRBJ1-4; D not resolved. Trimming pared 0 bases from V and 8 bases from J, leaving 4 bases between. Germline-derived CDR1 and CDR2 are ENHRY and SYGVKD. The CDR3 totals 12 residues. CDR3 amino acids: CAISESLEKLFF. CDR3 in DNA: TGTGCCATCAGTGAGTCGTTAGAAAAACTGTTTTTT.

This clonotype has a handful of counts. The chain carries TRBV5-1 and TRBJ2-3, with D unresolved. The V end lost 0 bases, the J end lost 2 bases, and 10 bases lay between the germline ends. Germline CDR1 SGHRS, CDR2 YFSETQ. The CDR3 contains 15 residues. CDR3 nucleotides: TGCGCCAGCAGCTTGGACGGCGGATACACAGATACGCAGTATTTT. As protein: CASSLDGGYTDTQYF.

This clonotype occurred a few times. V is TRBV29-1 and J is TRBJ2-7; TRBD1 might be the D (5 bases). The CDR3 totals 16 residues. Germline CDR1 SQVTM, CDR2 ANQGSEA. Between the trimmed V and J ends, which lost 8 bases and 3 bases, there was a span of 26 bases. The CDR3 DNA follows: TGCAGCCCCGACCCCGGACATTTTCTTCATAACTACGAGCAGTACTTC. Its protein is CSPDPGHFLHNYEQYF.

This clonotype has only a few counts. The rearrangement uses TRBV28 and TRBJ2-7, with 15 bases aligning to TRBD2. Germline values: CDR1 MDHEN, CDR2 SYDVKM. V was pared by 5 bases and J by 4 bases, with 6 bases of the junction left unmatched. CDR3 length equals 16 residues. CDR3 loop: CASSEGLAGGFYEQYF. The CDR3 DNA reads TGTGCCAGCAGTGAGGGACTAGCGGGAGGATTTTACGAGCAGTACTTC.

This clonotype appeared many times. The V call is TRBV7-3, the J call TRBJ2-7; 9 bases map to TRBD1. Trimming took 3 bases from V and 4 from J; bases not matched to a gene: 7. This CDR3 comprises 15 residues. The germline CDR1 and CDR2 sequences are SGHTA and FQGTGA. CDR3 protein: CASSLEGQGIYEQYF. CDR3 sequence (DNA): TGTGCCAGCAGCTTGGAAGGACAGGGGATATACGAGCAGTACTTC.

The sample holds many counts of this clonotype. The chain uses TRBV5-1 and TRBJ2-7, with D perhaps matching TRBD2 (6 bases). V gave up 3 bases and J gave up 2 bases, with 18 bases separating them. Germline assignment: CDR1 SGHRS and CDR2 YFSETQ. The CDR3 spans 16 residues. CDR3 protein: CASSWGSSRGTYEQYF. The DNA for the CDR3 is TGCGCCAGCAGCTGGGGTTCGTCTCGGGGGACCTACGAGCAGTACTTC. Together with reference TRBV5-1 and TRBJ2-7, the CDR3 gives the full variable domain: KAGVTQTPRYLIKTRGQQVTLSCSPISGHRSVSWYQQTPGQGLQFLFEYFSETQRNKGNFPGRFSGRQFSNSRSEMNVSTLELGDSALYLCASSWGSSRGTYEQYFGPGTRLTVT.

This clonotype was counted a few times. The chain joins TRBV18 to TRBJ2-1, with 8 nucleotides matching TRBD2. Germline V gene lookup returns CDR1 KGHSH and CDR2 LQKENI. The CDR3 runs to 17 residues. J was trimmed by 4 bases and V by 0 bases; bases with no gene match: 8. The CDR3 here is CASSPPLGAGAYNEQFF. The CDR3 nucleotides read TGTGCCAGCTCACCACCGTTAGGAGCGGGAGCGTACAATGAGCAGTTCTTC.

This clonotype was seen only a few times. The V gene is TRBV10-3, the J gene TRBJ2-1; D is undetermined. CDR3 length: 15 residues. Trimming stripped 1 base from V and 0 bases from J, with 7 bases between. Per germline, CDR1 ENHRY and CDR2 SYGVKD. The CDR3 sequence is CAISEYQSSYNEQFF. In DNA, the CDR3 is TGTGCCATCAGTGAGTACCAGAGCTCCTACAATGAGCAGTTCTTC.

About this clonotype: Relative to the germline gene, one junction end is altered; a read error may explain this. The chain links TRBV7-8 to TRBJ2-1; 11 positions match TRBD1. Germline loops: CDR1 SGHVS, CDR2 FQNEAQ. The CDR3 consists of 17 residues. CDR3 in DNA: TGTGCCAGCAGCCTAGCCGGGACAGGGGGAGCTTCGCGTGAGCAGTTCTTC. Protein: CASSLAGTGGASREQFF.

The CDR3 sequence: CASSSHHGINNEQFF. Here the CDR3 DNA reads TGTGCCAGCAGCTCCCATCACGGGATCAACAATGAGCAGTTCTTC. The chain is built from TRBV11-2 and TRBJ2-1; D possibly corresponds to TRBD2 (5 bases). The germline V gene encodes CDR1 SGHAT and CDR2 FQNNGV. The CDR3 is 15 residues long. Trimming stripped 4 bases from V and 5 bases from J, with 15 bases between.

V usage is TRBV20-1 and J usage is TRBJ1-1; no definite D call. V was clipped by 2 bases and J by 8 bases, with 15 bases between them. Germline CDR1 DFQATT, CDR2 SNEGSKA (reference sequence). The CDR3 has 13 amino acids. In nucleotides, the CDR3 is TGCAGTGCTAGATCGGGCCCGCTTTTAGAAGCTTTCTTT. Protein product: CSARSGPLLEAFF.

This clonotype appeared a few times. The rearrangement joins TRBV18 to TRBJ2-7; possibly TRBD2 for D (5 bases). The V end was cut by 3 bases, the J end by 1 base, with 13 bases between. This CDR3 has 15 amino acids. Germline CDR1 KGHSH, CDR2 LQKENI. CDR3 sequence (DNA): TGTGCCAGCTCACCCAAACTAGACGATTCCTACGAGCAGTACTTC. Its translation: CASSPKLDDSYEQYF.

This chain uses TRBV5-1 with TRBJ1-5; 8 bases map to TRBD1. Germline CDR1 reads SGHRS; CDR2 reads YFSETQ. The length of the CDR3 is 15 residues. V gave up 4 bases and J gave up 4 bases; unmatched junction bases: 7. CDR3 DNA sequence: TGCGCCAGCAGCCAGACGGGACAGGCTAATCAGCCCCAGCATTTT. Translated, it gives CASSQTGQANQPQHF.

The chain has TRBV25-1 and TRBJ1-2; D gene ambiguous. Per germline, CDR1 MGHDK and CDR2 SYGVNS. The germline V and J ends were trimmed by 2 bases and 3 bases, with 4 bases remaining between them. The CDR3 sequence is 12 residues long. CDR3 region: CASSETYYGYTF. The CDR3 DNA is TGTGCCAGCAGTGAAACCTACTATGGCTACACCTTC.

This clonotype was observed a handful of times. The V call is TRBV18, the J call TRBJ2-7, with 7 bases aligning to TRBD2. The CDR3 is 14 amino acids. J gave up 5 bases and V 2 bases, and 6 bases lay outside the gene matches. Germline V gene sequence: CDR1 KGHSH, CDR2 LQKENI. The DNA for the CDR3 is TGTGCCAGCTCACCAAGACGGGGGGACGACGAGCAGTACTTC. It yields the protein CASSPRRGDDEQYF. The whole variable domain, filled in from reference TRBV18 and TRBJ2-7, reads NAGVMQNPRHLVRRRGQEARLRCSPMKGHSHVYWYRQLPEEGLKFMVYLQKENIIDESGMPKERFSAEFPKEGPSILRIQQVVRGDSAAYFCASSPRRGDDEQYFGPGTRLTVT.

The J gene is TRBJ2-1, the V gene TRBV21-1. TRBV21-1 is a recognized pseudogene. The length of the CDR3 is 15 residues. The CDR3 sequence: CASSKARLSYNEQFF. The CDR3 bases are TGTGCCAGCAGCAAAGCACGGCTCTCCTACAATGAGCAGTTCTTC.

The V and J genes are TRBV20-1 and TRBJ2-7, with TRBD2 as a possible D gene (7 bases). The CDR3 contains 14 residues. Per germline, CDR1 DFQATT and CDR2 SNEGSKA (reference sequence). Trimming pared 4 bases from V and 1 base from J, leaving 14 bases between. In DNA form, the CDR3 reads TGCAGTGCTAACAGGGCGCGGGGGTCCTACGAGCAGTACTTC. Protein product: CSANRARGSYEQYF.

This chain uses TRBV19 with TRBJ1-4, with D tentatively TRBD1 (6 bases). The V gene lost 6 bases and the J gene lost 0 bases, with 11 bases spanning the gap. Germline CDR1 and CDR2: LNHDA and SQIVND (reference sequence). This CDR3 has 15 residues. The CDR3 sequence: CASRPRGATNEKLFF. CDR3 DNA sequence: TGTGCCAGTAGACCTAGGGGGGCAACTAATGAAAAACTGTTTTTT.

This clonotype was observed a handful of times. The CDR3 sequence: CASSRSGDRFNQPQHF. The DNA of the CDR3 is TGTGCCAGCAGTAGGAGTGGCGACAGGTTCAATCAGCCCCAGCATTTT. V gene TRBV28 combines with J gene TRBJ1-5; D perhaps matches TRBD1 (6 bases). CDR3 length: 16 amino acids. The germline CDR1 and CDR2 sequences are MDHEN and SYDVKM. V lost 5 bases and J lost 3, with 17 bases in between.